This TCR beta chain was identified in a study of shared clonotypes between healthy human individuals. Study-wide points: Clonotype sharing across several donors was observed for around 5.1% of naive CD4 clonotypes.

V gave up 2 bases and J gave up 8 bases, with 21 bases separating them. Germline V lookup: CDR1 MGHRA, CDR2 YSYEKL. There are 17 residues in the CDR3. As to this clone: The antigen is undetermined.

A split of CD4+ cells into CD45RA+ naive and CD45RA-negative memory subsets was performed. Sequenced by immunoSEQ multiplex PCR; TCRdb stores in-frame clones only, minus some. The table includes roughly 1.5 million clones, about 98% detected once. The clonotype was recovered from a man under 40 in good health. Sequenced sample: naive CD4+ T cells sorted from blood. Documented subset: CD45RA+ positively selected. The chain joins TRBV4-1 to TRBJ1-4; perhaps TRBD1 as D (5 bases). Here the CDR3 reads CASSQLSGTPLGEKLFF. DNA for the CDR3: TGCGCCAGCAGCCAACTAAGCGGGACTCCATTGGGGGAAAAACTGTTTTTT.